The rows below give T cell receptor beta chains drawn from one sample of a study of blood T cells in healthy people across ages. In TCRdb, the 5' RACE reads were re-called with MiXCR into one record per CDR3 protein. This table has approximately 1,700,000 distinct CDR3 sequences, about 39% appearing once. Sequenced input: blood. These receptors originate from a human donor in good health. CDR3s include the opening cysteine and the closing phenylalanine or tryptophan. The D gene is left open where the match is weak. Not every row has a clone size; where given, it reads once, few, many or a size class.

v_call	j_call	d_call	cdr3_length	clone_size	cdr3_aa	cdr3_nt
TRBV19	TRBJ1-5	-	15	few	CASSFDHREDQPQHF	TGTGCCAGTAGTTTCGACCACAGGGAAGATCAGCCCCAGCATTTT
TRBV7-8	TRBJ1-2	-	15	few	CASSFFGESAYGYTF	TGTGCCAGCAGCTTTTTCGGGGAGTCGGCCTATGGCTACACCTTC
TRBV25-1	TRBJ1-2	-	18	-	CTSSESVVQGGELYGYTF	TGTACCAGCAGTGAATCCGTCGTACAGGGAGGAGAGCTCTATGGCTACACCTTC
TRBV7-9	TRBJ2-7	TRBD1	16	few	CASSLVGQDGSYEQYF	TGTGCCAGCAGCTTAGTGGGACAGGATGGCTCCTACGAGCAGTACTTC
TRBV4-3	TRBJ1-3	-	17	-	CASSPAPLGVGRNTIYF	TGCGCCAGCAGCCCAGCCCCCCTCGGGGTAGGTCGGAACACCATATATTTT
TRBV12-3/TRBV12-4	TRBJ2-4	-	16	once	CASSFMGVAAKNIQYF	TGTGCCAGCAGTTTTATGGGAGTCGCGGCCAAAAACATTCAGTACTTC
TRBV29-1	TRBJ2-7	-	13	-	CSAGERVPYEQYF	TGCAGCGCTGGTGAAAGGGTCCCCTACGAGCAGTACTTC
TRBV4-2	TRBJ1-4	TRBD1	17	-	CASSQDGAGGANEKLFF	TGTGCCAGCAGCCAAGATGGTGCAGGGGGGGCAAATGAAAAACTGTTTTTT
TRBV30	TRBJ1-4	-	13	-	CAWSGGTNEKLFF	TGTGCCTGGAGTGGAGGTACTAATGAAAAACTGTTTTTT
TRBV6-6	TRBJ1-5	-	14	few	CASNGGFSNQPQHF	TGTGCCAGCAATGGGGGCTTTAGCAATCAGCCCCAGCATTTT
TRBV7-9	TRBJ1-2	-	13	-	CASSFFREDGYTF	TGTGCCAGCAGCTTCTTCAGGGAGGACGGCTACACCTTC
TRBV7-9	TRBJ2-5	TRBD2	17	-	CASSSRGGAQLQETQYF	TGTGCCAGCAGCTCCCGGGGAGGGGCACAACTCCAAGAGACCCAGTACTTC
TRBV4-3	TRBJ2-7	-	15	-	CASSQDRERGDEQYF	TGCGCCAGCAGCCAAGATAGGGAGCGAGGAGACGAGCAGTACTTC
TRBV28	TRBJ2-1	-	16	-	CASSFSSLSSYNEQFF	TGTGCCAGCAGTTTCTCTAGTCTGAGCTCCTACAATGAGCAGTTCTTC
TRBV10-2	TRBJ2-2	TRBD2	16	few	CASSEGGGPLPGELFF	TGCGCCAGCAGTGAGGGCGGGGGGCCCCTACCCGGGGAGCTGTTTTTT
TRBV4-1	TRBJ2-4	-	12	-	CASSQGGYVQYF	TGCGCCAGCAGCCAAGGGGGATACGTGCAGTACTTC
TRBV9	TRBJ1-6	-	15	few	CASSGQQGYNSPLHF	TGTGCCAGCAGCGGACAACAGGGTTATAATTCACCCCTCCACTTT
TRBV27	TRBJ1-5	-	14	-	CASSDGQINQPQHF	TGTGCCAGCAGTGATGGACAGATCAATCAGCCCCAGCATTTT
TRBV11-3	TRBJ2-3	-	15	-	CASSRMEGDTDTQYF	TGTGCCAGCAGCAGGATGGAGGGGGACACAGATACGCAGTATTTT
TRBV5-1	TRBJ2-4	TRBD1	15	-	CASSSWTGEGSIQYF	TGCGCCAGCAGCTCCTGGACAGGGGAGGGAAGCATTCAGTACTTC
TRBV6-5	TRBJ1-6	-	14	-	CASSLTEGHSPLHF	TGTGCCAGCAGCCTCACAGAGGGTCATTCACCCCTCCACTTT
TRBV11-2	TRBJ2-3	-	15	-	CASSSRGGPPDTQYF	TGTGCCAGCAGCTCTAGGGGGGGGCCCCCAGATACGCAGTATTTT
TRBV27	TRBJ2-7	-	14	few	CASSSIPTGYEQYF	TGTGCCAGCAGTTCGATACCGACAGGCTACGAGCAGTACTTC
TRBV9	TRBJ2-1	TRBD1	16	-	CASSANRGFSYNEQFF	TGTGCCAGCAGCGCTAACAGGGGGTTCTCCTACAATGAGCAGTTCTTC
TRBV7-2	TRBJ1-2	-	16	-	CASSPRQLLTNYGYTF	TGTGCCAGCAGTCCTCGACAGCTACTTACTAACTATGGCTACACCTTC
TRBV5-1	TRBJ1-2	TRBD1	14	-	CASSLSKGAHGYTF	TGCGCCAGCAGCTTGAGTAAGGGGGCTCATGGCTACACCTTC
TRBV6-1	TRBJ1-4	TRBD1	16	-	CASSEASGTGREKLFF	TGTGCCAGCAGTGAAGCGTCCGGGACAGGGCGCGAAAAACTGTTTTTT
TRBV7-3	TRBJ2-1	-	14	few	CASSLDSPSNEQFF	TGTGCCAGCAGCCTCGACAGCCCATCCAATGAGCAGTTCTTC
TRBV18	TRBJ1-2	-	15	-	CASPPPVDGPYGYTF	TGTGCCAGCCCACCACCGGTTGACGGCCCCTATGGCTACACCTTC
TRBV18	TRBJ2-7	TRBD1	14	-	CASSPGDRVYEQYF	TGTGCCAGCTCACCAGGGGACAGGGTCTACGAGCAGTACTTC
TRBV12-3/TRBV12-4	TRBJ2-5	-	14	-	CASSDQISQETQYF	TGTGCCAGCAGTGACCAAATAAGCCAGGAGACCCAGTACTTC
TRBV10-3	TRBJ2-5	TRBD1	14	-	CAISPTGTKETQYF	TGTGCCATCAGTCCGACAGGGACGAAAGAGACCCAGTACTTC
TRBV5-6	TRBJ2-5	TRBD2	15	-	CASSFILAVQETQYF	TGTGCCAGCAGCTTTATCCTAGCGGTGCAAGAGACCCAGTACTTC
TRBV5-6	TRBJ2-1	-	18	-	CASSYQVDWRVSYNEQFF	TGTGCCAGCAGCTACCAGGTTGATTGGCGGGTCTCCTACAATGAGCAGTTCTTC
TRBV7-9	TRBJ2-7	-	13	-	CASSSPLSREQYF	TGTGCCAGCAGCAGCCCCCTAAGTCGCGAGCAGTACTTC
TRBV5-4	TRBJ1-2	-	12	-	CASSSVGEGYTF	TGTGCCAGCAGCTCAGTAGGGGAGGGCTACACCTTC
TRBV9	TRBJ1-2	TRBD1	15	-	CASSEVGQGARGYTF	TGTGCCAGCAGCGAGGTCGGACAGGGGGCAAGAGGCTACACCTTC
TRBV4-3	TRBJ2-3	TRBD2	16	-	CASSLGTSGNADTQYF	TGCGCCAGCAGCCTTGGGACTAGCGGAAATGCAGATACGCAGTATTTT
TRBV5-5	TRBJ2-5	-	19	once	CASSPGRDPGGPRSETQYF	TGTGCCAGCAGCCCTGGGAGGGACCCCGGGGGGCCTAGGTCCGAGACCCAGTACTTC
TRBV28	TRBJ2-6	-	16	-	CASRGRDFSPQRVLTF	TGTGCCAGCAGAGGCCGGGACTTCTCGCCGCAACGGGTCCTGACTTTC
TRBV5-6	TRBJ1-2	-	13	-	CASSLVGVGGYTF	TGTGCCAGCAGCTTGGTCGGGGTCGGCGGCTACACCTTC
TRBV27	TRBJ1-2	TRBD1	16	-	CASSPGTGAMVDGYTF	TGTGCCAGCAGTCCAGGGACAGGGGCTATGGTGGATGGCTACACCTTC
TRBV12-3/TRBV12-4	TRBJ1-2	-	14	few	CASSLAGLDYGYTF	TGTGCCAGCAGTTTGGCAGGGTTGGACTATGGCTACACCTTC
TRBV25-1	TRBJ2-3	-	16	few	CASSPQLTGRTDTQYF	TGTGCCAGCAGTCCCCAACTGACAGGTCGGACAGATACGCAGTATTTT
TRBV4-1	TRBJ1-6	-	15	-	CASSQGQGRNSPLHF	TGCGCCAGCAGCCAAGGGCAGGGGCGCAATTCACCCCTCCACTTT
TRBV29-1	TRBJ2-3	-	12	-	CSVDGFTDTQYF	TGCAGCGTTGATGGCTTCACAGATACGCAGTATTTT
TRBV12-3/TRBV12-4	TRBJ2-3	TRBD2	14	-	CASNTAGNIDTQYF	TGTGCCAGCAACACAGCGGGGAACATAGATACGCAGTATTTT
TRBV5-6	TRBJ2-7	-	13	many	CASSLWSSYEQYF	TGTGCCAGCAGCTTATGGAGCTCCTACGAGCAGTACTTC
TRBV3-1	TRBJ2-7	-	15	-	CASSPRRIDPYEQYF	TGTGCCAGCAGCCCCCGACGGATTGACCCCTACGAGCAGTACTTC